These T cell receptor beta chains were read from a single sample in a study of response to subunit inactivated influenza vaccine. Each CDR3 protein is one row after TCRdb ran MiXCR on the RT-PCR reads. This table has 800,000 to 1,000,000 distinct CDR3 sequences, around 20% appearing once. Here the sequenced sample was PBMCs from blood, taken roughly 5 days after vaccination. All receptors come from a man between 45 and 60 years old who received an inactivated influenza vaccine. CDR3s include the opening cysteine and the closing phenylalanine or tryptophan.

cdr3_aa: CASREERSAEAFF; v_call: TRBV5-5; j_call: TRBJ1-1
cdr3_aa: CSALEVLPPYEQYF; v_call: TRBV20-1; j_call: TRBJ2-7
cdr3_aa: CAWIGLAGEYSDTQYF; v_call: TRBV30; j_call: TRBJ2-3
cdr3_aa: CSVTGFQETQYF; v_call: TRBV29-1; j_call: TRBJ2-5
cdr3_aa: CSAKPLFYEQYF; v_call: TRBV20-1; j_call: TRBJ2-7
cdr3_aa: CASSLYRVRTGELFF; v_call: TRBV7-9; j_call: TRBJ2-2
cdr3_aa: CASSQDGVGANVLTF; v_call: TRBV12-3/TRBV12-4; j_call: TRBJ2-6
cdr3_aa: CASSSGTSGGAYSTDTQYF; v_call: TRBV11-2; j_call: TRBJ2-3
cdr3_aa: CSARDLGGRGTDTQYF; v_call: TRBV20-1; j_call: TRBJ2-3
cdr3_aa: CASSQGSQDPYEQYF; v_call: TRBV4-1; j_call: TRBJ2-7
cdr3_aa: CASSGSDRSSQETQYF; v_call: TRBV9; j_call: TRBJ2-5
cdr3_aa: CASSPGTGGMETQYF; v_call: TRBV12-3/TRBV12-4; j_call: TRBJ2-5
cdr3_aa: CASSAGTGEGYEQYF; v_call: TRBV7-6; j_call: TRBJ2-7
cdr3_aa: CASSTGGTGELFF; v_call: TRBV12-3/TRBV12-4; j_call: TRBJ2-2
cdr3_aa: CASSDWDRKETQYF; v_call: TRBV12-3/TRBV12-4; j_call: TRBJ2-5
cdr3_aa: CSARRGQGRINTEAFF; v_call: TRBV20-1; j_call: TRBJ1-1
cdr3_aa: CASSLADGADTQYF; v_call: TRBV5-1; j_call: TRBJ2-3
cdr3_aa: CASSAQGGQWDEQYF; v_call: TRBV12-3/TRBV12-4; j_call: TRBJ2-7
cdr3_aa: CASSFRFFAGIAKNIQYF; v_call: TRBV28; j_call: TRBJ2-4
cdr3_aa: CASSHSNNEQFF; v_call: TRBV3-1; j_call: TRBJ2-1
cdr3_aa: CASSYSLAEQYF; v_call: TRBV6-6; j_call: TRBJ2-7
cdr3_aa: CASNPGQGNEQYF; v_call: TRBV28; j_call: TRBJ2-7
cdr3_aa: CASSATGTGGTEAFF; v_call: TRBV7-2; j_call: TRBJ1-1
cdr3_aa: CASSRTGGDSPLHF; v_call: TRBV6-1; j_call: TRBJ1-6
cdr3_aa: CATRTGRSTEAFF; v_call: TRBV24-1; j_call: TRBJ1-1
cdr3_aa: CASSYSQGASPLHF; v_call: TRBV6-5; j_call: TRBJ1-6
cdr3_aa: CAIGTVQETQYF; v_call: TRBV10-3; j_call: TRBJ2-5
cdr3_aa: CASSTRILAGGTVGNTGELFF; v_call: TRBV4-2; j_call: TRBJ2-2
cdr3_aa: CSARSQATNEKLFF; v_call: TRBV20-1; j_call: TRBJ1-4
cdr3_aa: CATSDSVGANYGYTF; v_call: TRBV24-1; j_call: TRBJ1-2
cdr3_aa: CASSYSRGSEDTQYF; v_call: TRBV6-5; j_call: TRBJ2-3
cdr3_aa: CASTPTGTSEQYF; v_call: TRBV7-8; j_call: TRBJ2-7
cdr3_aa: CASSSTSGRYNEQFF; v_call: TRBV5-1; j_call: TRBJ2-1
cdr3_aa: CASSLESAPPLHF; v_call: TRBV7-2; j_call: TRBJ1-6
cdr3_aa: CASSLSSDTTYGYTF; v_call: TRBV5-5; j_call: TRBJ1-2
cdr3_aa: CASSLEPALVYF; v_call: TRBV28; j_call: TRBJ2-7
cdr3_aa: CASSQGTGESYEQYF; v_call: TRBV4-2; j_call: TRBJ2-7
cdr3_aa: CATSSSTISTDTQYF; v_call: TRBV15; j_call: TRBJ2-3
cdr3_aa: CASSPRGGATGELFF; v_call: TRBV18; j_call: TRBJ2-2
cdr3_aa: CASSQGGAGPGIYYEQYF; v_call: TRBV4-2; j_call: TRBJ2-7
cdr3_aa: CASSLRALSRSEQYF; v_call: TRBV5-6; j_call: TRBJ2-7
cdr3_aa: CASNSGGTYNEQFF; v_call: TRBV5-1; j_call: TRBJ2-1
cdr3_aa: CASSLSPGLAGEETQYF; v_call: TRBV11-2; j_call: TRBJ2-5
cdr3_aa: CASSVDSGSTYEQYF; v_call: TRBV9; j_call: TRBJ2-7
cdr3_aa: CATSRQGRTYNEQFF; v_call: TRBV24-1; j_call: TRBJ2-1
cdr3_aa: CASSEPRRDEQFF; v_call: TRBV7-8; j_call: TRBJ2-1
cdr3_aa: CASSFAGVRQETQYF; v_call: TRBV28; j_call: TRBJ2-5